The clone carrying this T cell receptor (beta chain) was detected once. Its antigen remains unknown. Healthy individuals who donated bone marrow served as the donors. This entry belongs to a study of cytomegalovirus exposure and HLA in healthy donors. Study-level points and caveats: The authors judged a highly shared variant cluster likely a sequencing artifact. The authors listed 150 or so TCR beta chains as cytomegalovirus-associated.

PCR was performed using 60 Vbeta and 13 Jbeta primers. Produced via immunoSEQ multiplex PCR; TCRdb's table is partial and in-frame only. The sample lists over 150,000 clones; approximately 80% were seen once. With 1 base clipped from V and 4 bases from J, the junction kept 5 bases outside the gene matches. CDR1 is SEHNR, CDR2 FQNEAQ, per germline (reference sequence). This CDR3 region has 15 residues. The receptor was isolated from a man in his late teens or twenties in good health and CMV-seronegative. The genes are TRBV7-9 and TRBJ1-2, with 8 bases lining up with TRBD1. Source material: PBMCs. The CDR3: CASSLVPGGGYGYTF. The CDR3 DNA is TGTGCCAGCAGCTTAGTCCCAGGGGGCGGCTATGGCTACACCTTC.